The T cell receptor (beta chain) under discussion was sequenced for a study of blood T cell repertoires in COVID-19. As for the study in general: The United States, Italy and Spain were the sources of the acute and convalescent COVID-19 samples.

As handled by the study authors: From reference gene primer amplification, estimates of nucleated cell counts were derived. Generated by immunoSEQ multiplex PCR, the TCRdb table keeps only in-frame clones and is missing some. The V and J calls and the clone size are those of that table, but D and trimming were determined from the DNA. The repertoire holds roughly 160,000 clones, more than 70% seen once, with 15% to 20% in the top ten. Germline V gene lookup returns CDR1 SGDLS and CDR2 YYNGEE. Trimming took 0 bases from V and 3 from J, leaving 13 bases between them. The CDR3 totals 15 residues. Cohort assignment relied on participant-reported clinical history. Two negative PCRs, clearance, or symptom resolution had been documented for recovered Cohort 3 donors.

The V and J genes are TRBV9 and TRBJ2-7; no reliable D call. The specimen was PBMCs or T cells enriched from blood (not recorded which). The TCR sequence derives from a man aged 60 to 69 who had recovered from COVID-19. The DNA of the CDR3 is TGTGCCAGCAGCGTAGGGGCCAATACCGGCTACGAGCAGTACTTC. Its protein is CASSVGANTGYEQYF.